The 21 T cell receptor beta chains given below trace back to one sample, sequenced in a study of blood T cell repertoires in COVID-19. Some clones are missing from TCRdb's copy, which holds only in-frame ones; the method was immunoSEQ multiplex PCR. Seen here are just over 60,000 clones, roughly three quarters observed once, and the top ten hold 20%. Input material: peripheral blood. The receptors shown here come from a woman of 80 years or more with active or convalescent COVID-19.

The chain combines TRBV5-1 with TRBJ2-1; D might be TRBD1 (5 bases). The CDR3 consists of 15 residues. Germline CDR1 reads SGHRS; CDR2 reads YFSETQ. With 0 bases removed from V and 1 base from J, the gap between germline ends came to 8 bases. CDR3 DNA sequence: TGCGCCAGCAGCTTGGATGGACAATCCTACAATGAGCAGTTCTTC. Protein: CASSLDGQSYNEQFF.

The chain links TRBV18 to TRBJ1-3, with TRBD1 identical over 7 bases. The junction had 3 bases not matched to a gene; V was cut back by 4 bases and J by 0 bases. The CDR3 loop spans 15 amino acids. Germline V gene lookup returns CDR1 KGHSH and CDR2 LQKENI. The CDR3 sequence is CASSQRQGSGNTIYF. In nucleotides, the CDR3 is TGTGCCAGCTCACAGAGACAGGGCTCTGGAAACACCATATATTTT.

The chain is built from TRBV6-1 and TRBJ2-2; 7 positions agree with TRBD2. The junction had 0 bases not matched to a gene; V was cut back by 2 bases and J by 3 bases. This CDR3 spans 14 amino acids. Looked up from germline, CDR1 is MNHNS and CDR2 is SASEGT. CDR3 nucleotide sequence: TGTGCCAGCAGTGAACTAGCGGACACCGGGGAGCTGTTTTTT. Protein product: CASSELADTGELFF.

This rearrangement joins TRBV5-1 to TRBJ1-2; weak D call: TRBD1 (5 bases). The V gene's germline CDR1 is SGHRS and CDR2 YFSETQ. V dropped 4 bases and J dropped 5 bases, with 12 bases sitting between them. The CDR3 is 13 residues long. The CDR3 spells CASSPKSGYGYTF. DNA of the CDR3: TGCGCCAGCAGCCCAAAATCAGGGTATGGCTACACCTTC.

The chain links TRBV29-1 to TRBJ1-2, with TRBD1 matching over 8 bases. The CDR3 consists of 12 residues. V dropped 8 bases and J dropped 5; count of bases not matched to a gene: 7. Germline V CDR1 and CDR2: SQVTM, ANQGSEA. The CDR3 spells CSTGQGIYGYTF. For the CDR3, the DNA is TGCAGCACCGGACAGGGAATTTATGGCTACACCTTC. Full variable domain (remainder filled in from reference TRBV29-1 and TRBJ1-2): SAVISQKPSRDICQRGTSLTIQCQVDSQVTMMFWYRQQPGQSLTLIATANQGSEATYESGFVIDKFPISRPNLTFSTLTVSNMSPEDSSIYLCSTGQGIYGYTFGSGTRLTVV.

The V call is TRBV5-8, the J call TRBJ1-2, with TRBD1 matching 7 bases. Per germline, CDR1 SGHTS and CDR2 YDEGEE. V trimming: 3 bases; J trimming: 6 bases; junction bases outside the gene matches: 5. The CDR3 consists of 13 residues. Written as DNA, the CDR3 is TGTGCCAGCAGCTACGACAGGGACCATGGCTACACCTTC. It translates to CASSYDRDHGYTF.

The V and J genes are TRBV11-2 and TRBJ1-4, with unresolved D. Germline V gives CDR1 SGHAT, CDR2 FQNNGV. The CDR3 consists of 16 residues. The V gene lost 2 bases and the J gene lost 7 bases, with 17 bases spanning the gap. The CDR3 sequence is CASSLTAVASGEKLFF. CDR3 in DNA: TGTGCCAGCAGCTTAACCGCGGTGGCAAGTGGTGAAAAACTGTTTTTT.

The chain carries TRBV18 and TRBJ2-1; 7 bases align to TRBD1. CDR1 and CDR2 (germline): KGHSH, LQKENI. The V and J ends lost 0 bases and 9 bases, in that order; junction bases with no gene match: 11. CDR3 length: 16 amino acids. CDR3 in amino acids: CASSPPTGAPGGEQFF. The DNA for the CDR3 is TGTGCCAGCTCACCACCAACAGGGGCGCCAGGGGGTGAGCAGTTCTTC.

This clone showed up just once. The chain couples TRBV5-6 to TRBJ1-6; 9 bases are a match to TRBD1. V was pared by 4 bases and J by 3 bases, with 2 bases of the junction left unmatched. Germline lookup yields CDR1 SGHDT and CDR2 YYEEEE. The CDR3 contains 15 residues. In DNA, the CDR3 is TGTGCCAGCAGCCTGACAGGGGGCTATAATTCACCCCTCCACTTT. It is translated as CASSLTGGYNSPLHF.

The chain carries TRBV5-4 and TRBJ1-1; D perhaps matches TRBD1 (6 bases). V lost 4 bases and J lost 1, with 17 bases in between. CDR1 and CDR2 (germline): SGHNT, YYREEE (reference sequence). This CDR3 has 16 residues. CDR3 DNA: TGTGCCAGCAGCCAGGGGTATTTAACTACGAACACTGAAGCTTTCTTT. Its protein is CASSQGYLTTNTEAFF.

V and J are TRBV3-1 (or the pseudogene TRBV3-2) and TRBJ1-5; D unclear. Germline CDR1 LGHDT, CDR2 YNNKEL (reference sequence). Trimming shortened V by 0 bases and J by 4 bases, and 7 bases separated the two germline ends. This CDR3 contains 14 residues. The CDR3 nucleotides are TGTGCCAGCAGCCAAGACAGACTGAATCAGCCCCAGCATTTT. Amino acid sequence: CASSQDRLNQPQHF.

This clone was seen once. This chain joins TRBV29-1 and TRBJ2-1; 13 bases are a match to TRBD2. CDR1 is SQVTM and CDR2 is ANQGSEA in the germline V gene. V lost 7 bases and J lost 4; bases outside the gene matches: 7. This CDR3 is 15 amino acids long. The CDR3 loop is CSATLAGGTYNEQFF. CDR3 in DNA: TGCAGCGCAACACTAGCGGGGGGGACTTACAATGAGCAGTTCTTC.

The V and J genes are TRBV5-1 and TRBJ1-6, with 10 bases that match TRBD1. The J segment lost 10 bases and the V segment lost 4 bases, leaving 5 bases of the junction unmatched. The CDR3 loop spans 14 amino acids. Germline CDR1 and CDR2: SGHRS and YFSETQ. CDR3 region: CASSPGTGESPLHF. The CDR3 nucleotides read TGCGCCAGCAGCCCTGGGACAGGGGAATCACCCCTCCACTTT.

The CDR3 is CASSSTGGHGYTF. The CDR3 DNA follows: TGCGCCAGCAGCTCCACAGGGGGCCATGGCTACACCTTC. This chain links TRBV5-1 with TRBJ1-2; 9 positions match TRBD1. This CDR3 has 13 amino acids. CDR1 is SGHRS, CDR2 YFSETQ, per germline. Trimming cost V 3 bases and J 6 bases; bases outside gene matches: 3. The whole variable domain, remainder taken from reference TRBV5-1 and TRBJ1-2, is KAGVTQTPRYLIKTRGQQVTLSCSPISGHRSVSWYQQTPGQGLQFLFEYFSETQRNKGNFPGRFSGRQFSNSRSEMNVSTLELGDSALYLCASSSTGGHGYTFGSGTRLTVV.

This chain links TRBV11-1 with TRBJ2-7, with a weak D call TRBD2 (5 bases). Trimming shortened V by 2 bases and J by 2 bases, and 13 bases separated the two germline ends. The length of the CDR3 is 15 residues. Germline lookup yields CDR1 SGHAT and CDR2 FQDESV (reference sequence). The CDR3 here is CASSLMNGVTYEQYF. Written as DNA, the CDR3 is TGTGCCAGCAGCTTAATGAACGGGGTTACCTACGAGCAGTACTTC.

The V call is TRBV2, the J call TRBJ1-2, with TRBD1 matching 7 bases. The V and J ends lost 5 bases and 5 bases, in that order; junction bases with no gene match: 8. The CDR3 covers 14 residues. Germline V gene sequence: CDR1 SNHLY, CDR2 FYNNEI. CDR3 nucleotides: TGTGCCAGCAGTAAGGGGACAGCCTCATATGGCTACACCTTC. This codes for CASSKGTASYGYTF.

The gene calls are TRBV12-5 and TRBJ2-7, with 10 bases identical to TRBD2. Germline V gives CDR1 LGHNT, CDR2 FRNRAP. With 6 bases clipped from V and 6 bases from J, the junction kept 8 bases outside the gene matches. The CDR3 is 14 amino acids. As DNA, the CDR3 is TGTGCTAGTGGATCCGGGACTAGCGACGGCGAGCAGTACTTC. Translated: CASGSGTSDGEQYF.

This sequence joins TRBV18 and TRBJ1-1; 7 nucleotides agree with TRBD1. Germline CDR1 KGHSH, CDR2 LQKENI. Trimming at V came to 3 bases and at J to 1 base, leaving 8 bases not matched to a gene. This CDR3 has 16 amino acids. The chain's CDR3 is CASSPPGGGANTEAFF. CDR3 DNA: TGTGCCAGCTCACCTCCGGGAGGGGGCGCGAACACTGAAGCTTTCTTT.

The V and J genes are TRBV6-6 and TRBJ1-2; the D is unclear. The CDR3 is 13 amino acids. The V end lost 4 bases, the J end lost 7 bases, and 13 bases lay between the germline ends. Germline-derived CDR1 and CDR2 are MNHNY and SVGAGI (reference sequence). CDR3 coding DNA: TGTGCCAGCAGTTCCGGGGAGTTAGGTGGCTACACCTTC. It translates to CASSSGELGGYTF.

This clone came up once. This chain joins TRBV3-1 (or the pseudogene TRBV3-2) and TRBJ2-5, with no clear D. From germline, CDR1 is LGHDT and CDR2 YNNKEL (reference sequence). The CDR3 totals 15 residues. V lost 0 bases to trimming and J lost 3 bases, with 11 bases between them. CDR3 nucleotides: TGTGCCAGCAGCCAAGAATATGGCAGCGAAGAGACCCAGTACTTC. It codes for CASSQEYGSEETQYF.

The chain is built from TRBV5-4 and TRBJ1-1; D remains ambiguous. In germline, CDR1 is SGHNT, CDR2 YYREEE (reference sequence). The CDR3 loop spans 15 amino acids. The V end was cut by 1 base, the J end by 1 base, with 11 bases between. The CDR3 nucleotides are TGTGCCAGCAGCTTGAATTATCGGGAGAACACTGAAGCTTTCTTT. Its protein is CASSLNYRENTEAFF.